This T cell receptor beta chain was obtained from a study of tissue T cells after allogeneic stem cell transplantation. Study summary: Graft-versus-host disease patients received grafts, four unmodified and three CD34-selected to deplete T cells. Findings of the study overall: Blood and spleen captured only part of the tissue TCR repertoire. Sampling depth was limited, and the cohort was small and clinically varied.

Turning to this clone: No antigen is known for it. Distinct nucleotide sequences in the sample also encode this CDR3.

Adult allogeneic hematopoietic cell transplant recipients with steroid-refractory graft-versus-host disease were prospectively enrolled for research autopsy. Autopsy tissues spanned esophagus to rectum, liver, skin, and lymphoid organs including spleen. Per the germline V gene, CDR1 is LNHDA and CDR2 is SQIVND (reference sequence). Trimming took 6 bases from V and 7 from J; bases not matched to a gene: 2. CDR3 length equals 13 residues. Produced via immunoSEQ multiplex PCR; TCRdb's table is partial and in-frame only. The table shows about 3,000 clones, with around two thirds occurring only once. This receptor was taken from an older male patient with steroid-refractory graft-versus-host disease after an allogeneic stem cell transplant. The T cells may come from the graft donor. The chain links TRBV19 to TRBJ1-6, with 8 nucleotides matching TRBD1. The sample here was ascending colon tissue, taken at autopsy. The CDR3 sequence: CASRDRENSPLHF. As DNA, the CDR3 is TGTGCCAGTAGGGACAGGGAAAATTCACCCCTCCACTTT.